The 27 T cell receptor beta chains listed next were all sequenced from one sample in a study of breast tumors, draining lymph nodes, adjacent tissues. TCRdb re-derived calls from the multiplex PCR reads in MiXCR, one entry per CDR3 protein. The data contain 85,000 to 120,000 distinct CDR3 sequences, roughly 33% of them singletons. Axillary draining lymph nodes of breast cancer patients supplied the node samples. The sequenced material came from axillary lymph node tissue. The source is a female donor with breast cancer. Some clones in this sample may be carry-over from other donors' samples.

This clonotype has ten or more counts. The chain is built from TRBV11-2 and TRBJ1-2, with D unresolved. Deletions cut 5 bases from V and 8 bases from J, with 15 bases between. The germline V gene encodes CDR1 SGHAT and CDR2 FQNNGV. The CDR3 has 13 residues. The DNA for the CDR3 is TGTGCCAGCAGCCCGGGAGTCCTTGAGGGCTACACCTTC. This translates into CASSPGVLEGYTF.

The chain employs TRBV7-6 and TRBJ2-1; possibly TRBD1 or TRBD2 for D (6 bases each). CDR3 length: 13 residues. Germline V gene sequence: CDR1 SGHVS, CDR2 FNYEAQ. Trimming pared 1 base from V and 9 bases from J, leaving 10 bases between. The CDR3 DNA is TGTGCCAGCAGCTTAGTGTGGGGGGCTGAGCAGTTCTTC. This gives the protein CASSLVWGAEQFF.

This clonotype appeared many times. A much larger clone lies one base from this, so it may be a read error. This chain links TRBV20-1 with TRBJ2-7, with D unclear. CDR1 is DFQATT and CDR2 is SNEGSKA in the germline V gene (reference sequence). The CDR3 has 12 residues. Here the CDR3 DNA reads TGCAGTGCTGACACCCCAAATGGTGAGCCGTACTTC. It codes for CSADTPNGEPYF.

This clonotype has a count of ten or more. The V and J genes are TRBV28 and TRBJ1-2; D is undetermined. Trimming left V 4 bases short and J 4 bases short, with 19 bases between. Per the germline V gene, CDR1 is MDHEN and CDR2 is SYDVKM. The CDR3 extends over 16 amino acids. In nucleotides, the CDR3 is TGTGCCAGCAGTTCCCCGGACTTGGTTCGGATCTATGGCTACACCTTC. It codes for CASSSPDLVRIYGYTF.

With respect to this clonotype: This sequence may be a read error, since a much larger clone differs from it by one base. The chain uses TRBV27 and TRBJ1-2, with D maybe TRBD1 (6 bases). Germline CDR1 is MNHEY and CDR2 is SMNVEV (reference sequence). The CDR3 is made up of 14 amino acids. The CDR3 loop is CASSLKGGNYGYAF. As DNA, the CDR3 is TGTGCCAGCAGTTTAAAGGGGGGTAACTATGGCTACGCCTTC.

This clonotype was detected many times. This chain joins TRBV7-8 and TRBJ2-7; TRBD2 aligns across 11 bases. The CDR3 is 14 amino acids. Looked up from germline, CDR1 is SGHVS and CDR2 is FQNEAQ. V shed 4 bases and J 7 bases; nucleotides not matched to a gene: 6. This CDR3 reads CASSSLAGEREQYF. DNA of the CDR3: TGTGCCAGCAGCTCACTAGCGGGAGAGCGGGAGCAGTACTTC.

Here the CDR3 DNA reads TGTGCCAGCAGTTTGGTGGGACCGAATAATTCACCCCTCCACTTT. This encodes CASSLVGPNNSPLHF. The chain is built from TRBV12-3 or TRBV12-4 and TRBJ1-6; a weak D match, TRBD1 (5 bases). The V and J ends lost 3 bases and 5 bases respectively, with 11 bases between them. The CDR3 sequence is 15 residues long.

This clonotype was seen many times. The chain employs TRBV10-3 and TRBJ1-5; no reliable D call. This CDR3 has 17 amino acids. CDR1 ENHRY and CDR2 SYGVKD come from the germline V gene. Trimming pared 2 bases from V and 0 bases from J, leaving 14 bases between. DNA for the CDR3: TGTGCCATCAGTGAGCAGTCGAGCCCTCTTAGCAATCAGCCCCAGCATTTT. Translation gives CAISEQSSPLSNQPQHF.

This clonotype occurred many times. V gene TRBV14 combines with J gene TRBJ2-3; D perhaps matches TRBD2 (6 bases). Germline CDR1 SGHDN, CDR2 FVKESK. Trimming left V 1 base short and J 12 bases short, with 8 bases between. The CDR3 runs to 11 residues. The CDR3 nucleotides read TGTGCCAGCAGCCAAGGGACTATTCAGTATTTT. Protein sequence: CASSQGTIQYF.

This clonotype was counted at least ten times. This chain uses TRBV18 with TRBJ2-5; D uncertain. V was cut by 3 bases and J by 5 bases, with 13 bases left in between. The CDR3 runs to 14 residues. In germline, CDR1 is KGHSH, CDR2 LQKENI. CDR3 protein: CASSPGRPGETQYF. Here the CDR3 DNA reads TGTGCCAGCTCACCCGGGCGACCGGGCGAGACCCAGTACTTC. The full variable domain, rest sourced from reference TRBV18 and TRBJ2-5, is NAGVMQNPRHLVRRRGQEARLRCSPMKGHSHVYWYRQLPEEGLKFMVYLQKENIIDESGMPKERFSAEFPKEGPSILRIQQVVRGDSAAYFCASSPGRPGETQYFGPGTRLLVL.

This clonotype was recorded at least ten times. It may be a read error: a sequence one base away is much more abundant. The chain employs TRBV20-1 and TRBJ1-5; no definite D call. The CDR3 length is 13 residues. Germline V lookup: CDR1 DFQATT, CDR2 SNEGSKA (reference sequence). CDR3: CSARDGFYQAQHF. The CDR3, as DNA: TGCAGTGCTAGAGATGGGTTCTATCAGGCCCAGCATTTT.

This clonotype showed up many times. J is TRBJ1-2 and V is TRBV20-1, with D possibly being TRBD1 (6 bases). The length of the CDR3 is 13 residues. Germline lookup yields CDR1 DFQATT and CDR2 SNEGSKA (reference sequence). V lost 5 bases, J lost 1 base, and 11 bases lay in between. CDR3 in amino acids: CSALRGFNYGYTF. The CDR3 DNA is TGCAGTGCTCTCAGGGGTTTTAACTATGGCTACACCTTC.

The chain recombines TRBV27 with TRBJ2-7; TRBD1 matches at 7 bases. The germline CDR1 and CDR2 sequences are MNHEY and SMNVEV (reference sequence). V lost 4 bases to trimming and J lost 12 bases; unmatched junction nucleotides: 12. The CDR3 consists of 13 residues. CDR3 bases: TGTGCCAGCAGTTCGACAGGGCCCTGGTGGCCGTACTTC. Amino acids: CASSSTGPWWPYF.

The table lists this clonotype with a few counts. A much larger clone is a single base away; this may be a read error. The rearrangement uses TRBV11-1 and TRBJ1-2; D gene uncertain. This CDR3 is built from 16 residues. Germline CDR1 is SGHAT and CDR2 is FQDESV (reference sequence). V was trimmed by 0 bases and J by 4 bases, leaving 15 bases between them. The CDR3 sequence is CASSLAREANFYGYTF. CDR3 sequence (DNA): TGTGCCAGCAGCTTAGCGCGTGAGGCAAATTTCTATGGCTACACCTTC.

This clonotype has ten or more counts. V and J are TRBV6-1 and TRBJ1-1, with a tentative D call TRBD1 (5 bases). The V end lost 4 bases, the J end lost 11 bases, and 11 bases lay between the germline ends. CDR1 and CDR2 from the germline V gene are MNHNS and SASEGT. CDR3 length equals 11 residues. In DNA form, the CDR3 reads TGTGCCAGCAGTGTGGGACTAGGGGCTTTCTTT. It specifies CASSVGLGAFF.

This clonotype has a single count. A much bigger clone sits one base away, suggesting this may be a read error. V usage is TRBV7-2 and J usage is TRBJ2-4; D perhaps matches TRBD2 (6 bases). The CDR3 has 15 residues. The V gene lost 5 bases and the J gene lost 9 bases, with 20 bases spanning the gap. Germline-derived CDR1 and CDR2 are SGHTA and FQGNSA. The CDR3 region has the DNA TGTGCCAGCAGCCGAACCAACGGGGGTTGGAGCATTCAGTACTTC. Its protein is CASSRTNGGWSIQYF.

In its sample, this clonotype was seen many times. The chain combines TRBV24-1 with TRBJ2-1, with 8 bases aligning to TRBD1. The length of the CDR3 is 16 residues. CDR1 is KGHDR, CDR2 SFDVKD, per germline. The V segment lost 3 bases and the J segment 5 bases; nucleotides outside the gene matches: 8. In DNA, the CDR3 is TGTGCCACCAGTGATACACGAGGGACAGGAAACAATGAGCAGTTCTTC. Protein sequence: CATSDTRGTGNNEQFF.

The rearrangement joins TRBV9 to TRBJ2-6; 9 bases map to TRBD1. The V gene end was trimmed by 4 bases and the J gene end by 1 base; junction bases not matched to a gene: 6. There are 17 residues in the CDR3. CDR1 is SGDLS, CDR2 YYNGEE, per germline. CDR3 DNA sequence: TGTGCCAGCAGCCCAGGGACAGGGATATCTGGGGCCAACGTCCTGACTTTC. Translation: CASSPGTGISGANVLTF.

Only a few counts were recorded for this clonotype. This may be a read error: a much more frequent sequence differs by one nucleotide. The chain employs TRBV5-4 and TRBJ1-2; the D gene is possibly TRBD1 (6 bases). The V and J ends lost 4 bases and 4 bases respectively, with 11 bases between them. Germline values: CDR1 SGHNT, CDR2 YYREEE (reference sequence). The CDR3 loop spans 13 amino acids. The CDR3 is CASSRDIAYGYTF. The DNA for the CDR3 is TGTGCCAGCAGCCGGGACATTGCCTATGGCTACACCTTC.

This clonotype showed up just a few times. This clone may be a read error of a much larger clone one base away. The chain is built from TRBV20-1 and TRBJ2-1; D unclear. The CDR3 length is 14 residues. Germline V gene sequence: CDR1 DFQATT, CDR2 SNEGSKA (reference sequence). CDR3 in DNA: TGCAGTGCTAGAGGGGGTTTTAACTACACTGAGCAGTTCTTC. Translating gives CSARGGFNYTEQFF.

This clonotype was observed many times. V usage is TRBV16 and J usage is TRBJ2-2, with 10 bases that match TRBD2. CDR1 is KGHSY and CDR2 is FQNENV in the germline V gene. CDR3 length: 18 residues. Trimming took 4 bases from V and 1 from J; bases not matched to a gene: 9. The CDR3 reads CASSRRLAGAGNTGELFF. CDR3 DNA sequence: TGTGCCAGCAGCCGCCGGCTAGCGGGAGCGGGGAACACCGGGGAGCTGTTTTTT.

This clonotype was observed at least ten times. The rearrangement joins TRBV11-1 to TRBJ1-5; D gene ambiguous. The CDR3 is 15 amino acids. Between the trimmed V and J ends, which lost 5 bases and 0 bases, there was a span of 11 bases. CDR1 is SGHAT, CDR2 FQDESV, per germline (reference sequence). The CDR3 coding sequence is TGTGCCAGCAGCCCCGGCTACAATAGCAATCAGCCCCAGCATTTT. Amino acids: CASSPGYNSNQPQHF.

V gene TRBV7-9 combines with J gene TRBJ2-7; 13 bases line up with TRBD2. This CDR3 contains 15 residues. Germline V gives CDR1 SEHNR, CDR2 FQNEAQ (reference sequence). V dropped 4 bases and J dropped 2; count of bases not matched to a gene: 2. Here the CDR3 DNA reads TGTGCCAGCAGCTGGGGACTAGCGGGAACCTACGAGCAGTACTTC. Its protein is CASSWGLAGTYEQYF.

This clonotype was observed a handful of times. A much larger clone lies a single base off, so this may be a read error. The chain carries TRBV6-2 or TRBV6-3 and TRBJ1-2; possible D gene TRBD1, 5 bases. With 5 bases removed from V and 3 bases from J, the gap between germline ends came to 10 bases. Germline V gives CDR1 MNHEY, CDR2 SVGEGT. This CDR3 contains 13 residues. The CDR3 nucleotides are TGTGCCAGCAGTCACGTGGGGGACTATGGCTACACCTTC. Its translation: CASSHVGDYGYTF.

The rearrangement links TRBV7-6 to TRBJ1-5; D is possibly TRBD1 (6 bases). V was trimmed by 1 base and J by 5 bases, leaving 12 bases between them. The CDR3 spans 15 residues. Germline lookup yields CDR1 SGHVS and CDR2 FNYEAQ. This CDR3 reads CASSLGRGAHQPQHF. CDR3 nucleotides: TGTGCCAGCAGCTTAGGACGGGGGGCTCATCAGCCCCAGCATTTT.

This clonotype has just a few counts. The chain links TRBV20-1 to TRBJ1-1; D is uncertain. V was shortened by 0 bases and J by 5 bases, with 10 bases between the two germline ends. Looked up from germline, CDR1 is DFQATT and CDR2 is SNEGSKA (reference sequence). The CDR3 covers 13 residues. The CDR3 is CSAREVGRTEAFF. CDR3 sequence (DNA): TGCAGTGCTAGAGAGGTGGGGAGGACTGAAGCTTTCTTT.

The sample holds many counts of this clonotype. This chain links TRBV6-6 with TRBJ2-2; maybe TRBD2 (5 bases). V was cut by 6 bases and J by 1 base, with 12 bases left in between. This CDR3 is built from 15 residues. Germline V gene lookup returns CDR1 MNHNY and CDR2 SVGAGI (reference sequence). CDR3 in amino acids: CASRSSGQNTGELFF. In DNA, the CDR3 is TGTGCCAGCAGGTCGAGCGGTCAGAACACCGGGGAGCTGTTTTTT.